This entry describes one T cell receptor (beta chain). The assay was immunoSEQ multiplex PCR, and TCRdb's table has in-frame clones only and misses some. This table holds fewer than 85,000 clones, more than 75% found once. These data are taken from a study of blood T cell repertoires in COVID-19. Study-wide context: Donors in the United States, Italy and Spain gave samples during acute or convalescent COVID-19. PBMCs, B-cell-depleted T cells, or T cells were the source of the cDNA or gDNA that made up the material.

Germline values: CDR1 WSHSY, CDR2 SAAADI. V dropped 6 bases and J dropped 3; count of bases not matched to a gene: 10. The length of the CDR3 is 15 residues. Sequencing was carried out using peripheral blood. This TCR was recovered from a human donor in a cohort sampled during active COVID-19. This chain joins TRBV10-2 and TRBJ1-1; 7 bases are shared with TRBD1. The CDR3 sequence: CASRPTGVSDTEAFF. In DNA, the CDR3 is TGCGCCAGCAGACCAACAGGGGTGTCAGACACTGAAGCTTTCTTT.